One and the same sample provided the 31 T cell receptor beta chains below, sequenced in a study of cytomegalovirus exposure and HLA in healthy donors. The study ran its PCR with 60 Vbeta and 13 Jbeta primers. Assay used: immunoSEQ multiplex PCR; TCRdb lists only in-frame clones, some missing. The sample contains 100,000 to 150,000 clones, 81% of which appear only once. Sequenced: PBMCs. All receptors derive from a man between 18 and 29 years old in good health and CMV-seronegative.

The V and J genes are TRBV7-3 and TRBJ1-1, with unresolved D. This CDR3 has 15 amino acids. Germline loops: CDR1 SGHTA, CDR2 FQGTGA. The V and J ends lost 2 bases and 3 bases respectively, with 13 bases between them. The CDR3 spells CASSLGPGWDTEAFF. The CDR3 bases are TGTGCCAGCAGCTTAGGTCCGGGTTGGGACACTGAAGCTTTCTTT.

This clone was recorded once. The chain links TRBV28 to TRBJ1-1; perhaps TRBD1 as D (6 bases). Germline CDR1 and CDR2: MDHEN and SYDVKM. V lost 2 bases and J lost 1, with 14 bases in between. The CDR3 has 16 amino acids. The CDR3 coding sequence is TGTGCCAGCAGTTTAACTGGACAGCCTCAGAACACTGAAGCTTTCTTT. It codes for CASSLTGQPQNTEAFF. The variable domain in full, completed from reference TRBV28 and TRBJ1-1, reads DVKVTQSSRYLVKRTGEKVFLECVQDMDHENMFWYRQDPGLGLRLIYFSYDVKMKEKGDIPEGYSVSREKKERFSLILESASTNQTSMYLCASSLTGQPQNTEAFFGQGTRLTVV.

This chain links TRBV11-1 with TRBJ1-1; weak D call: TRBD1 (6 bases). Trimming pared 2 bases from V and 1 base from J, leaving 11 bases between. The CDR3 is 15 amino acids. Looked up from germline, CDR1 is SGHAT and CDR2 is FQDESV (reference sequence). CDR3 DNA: TGTGCCAGCAGCTTACGGGGGGCGCAGAACACTGAAGCTTTCTTT. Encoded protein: CASSLRGAQNTEAFF.

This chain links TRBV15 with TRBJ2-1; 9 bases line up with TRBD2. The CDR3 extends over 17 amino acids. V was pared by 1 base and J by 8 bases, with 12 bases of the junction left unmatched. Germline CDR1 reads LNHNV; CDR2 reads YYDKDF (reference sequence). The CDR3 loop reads CATSRGSGRGGVDEQFF. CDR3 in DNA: TGTGCCACCAGCAGAGGATCTGGGCGGGGGGGTGTGGATGAGCAGTTCTTC.

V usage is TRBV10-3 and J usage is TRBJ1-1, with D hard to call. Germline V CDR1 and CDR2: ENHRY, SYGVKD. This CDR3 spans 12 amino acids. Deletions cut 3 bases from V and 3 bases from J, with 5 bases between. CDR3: CAISDEDTEAFF. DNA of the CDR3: TGTGCCATCAGTGACGAGGACACTGAAGCTTTCTTT.

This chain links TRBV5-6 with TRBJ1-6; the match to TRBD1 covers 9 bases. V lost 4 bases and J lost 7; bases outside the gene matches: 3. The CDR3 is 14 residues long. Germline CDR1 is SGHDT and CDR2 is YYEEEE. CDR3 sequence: CASSGDRANSPLHF. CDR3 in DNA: TGTGCCAGCAGCGGGGACAGGGCCAATTCACCCCTCCACTTT.

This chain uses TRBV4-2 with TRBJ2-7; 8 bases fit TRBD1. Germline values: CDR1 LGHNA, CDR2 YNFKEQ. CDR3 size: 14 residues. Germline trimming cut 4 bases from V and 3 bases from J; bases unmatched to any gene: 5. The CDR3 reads CASSPRGQGYEQYF. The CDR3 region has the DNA TGTGCCAGCAGCCCACGTGGACAGGGCTACGAGCAGTACTTC.

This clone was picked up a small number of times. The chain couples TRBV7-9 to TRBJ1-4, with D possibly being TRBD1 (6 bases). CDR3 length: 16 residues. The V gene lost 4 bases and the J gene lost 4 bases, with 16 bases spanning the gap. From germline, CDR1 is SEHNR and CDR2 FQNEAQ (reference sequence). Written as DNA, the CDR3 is TGTGCCAGCAGCTCCGGGGGGGCAGGGCTTAATGAAAAACTGTTTTTT. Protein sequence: CASSSGGAGLNEKLFF. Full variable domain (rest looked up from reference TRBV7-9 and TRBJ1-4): DTGVSQNPRHKITKRGQNVTFRCDPISEHNRLYWYRQTLGQGPEFLTYFQNEAQLEKSRLLSDRFSAERPKGSFSTLEIQRTEQGDSAMYLCASSSGGAGLNEKLFFGSGTQLSVL.

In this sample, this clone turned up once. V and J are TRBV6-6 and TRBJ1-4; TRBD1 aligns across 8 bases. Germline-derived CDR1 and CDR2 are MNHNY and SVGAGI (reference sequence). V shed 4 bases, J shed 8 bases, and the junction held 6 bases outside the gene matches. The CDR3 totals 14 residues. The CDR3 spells CASSSGTGREKLFF. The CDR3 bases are TGTGCCAGCAGTTCCGGGACAGGTCGCGAAAAACTGTTTTTT.

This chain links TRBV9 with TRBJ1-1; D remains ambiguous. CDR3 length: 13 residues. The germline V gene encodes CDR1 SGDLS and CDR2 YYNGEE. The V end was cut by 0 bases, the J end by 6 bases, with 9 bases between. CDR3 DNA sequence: TGTGCCAGCAGCGTAGCTCTACGCTCTGAAGCTTTCTTT. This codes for CASSVALRSEAFF.

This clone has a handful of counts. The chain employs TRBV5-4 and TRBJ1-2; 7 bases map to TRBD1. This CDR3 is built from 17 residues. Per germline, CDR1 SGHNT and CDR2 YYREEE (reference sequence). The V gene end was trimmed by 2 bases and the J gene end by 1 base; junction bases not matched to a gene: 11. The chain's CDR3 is CASSFARDSNLNYGYTF. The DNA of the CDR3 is TGTGCCAGCAGCTTTGCGAGGGACAGTAACCTTAACTATGGCTACACCTTC.

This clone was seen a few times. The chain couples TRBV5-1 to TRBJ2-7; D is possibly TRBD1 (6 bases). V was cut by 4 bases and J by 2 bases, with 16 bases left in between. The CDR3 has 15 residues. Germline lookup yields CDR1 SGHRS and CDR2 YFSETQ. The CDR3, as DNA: TGCGCCAGCAGCCGGGATGGGTCAGGGGCCTACGAGCAGTACTTC. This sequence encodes CASSRDGSGAYEQYF.

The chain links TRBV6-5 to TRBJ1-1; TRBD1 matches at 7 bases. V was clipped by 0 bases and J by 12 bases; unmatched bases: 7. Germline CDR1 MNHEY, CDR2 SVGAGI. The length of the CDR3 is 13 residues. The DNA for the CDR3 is TGTGCCAGCAGTTACTCGAGTATCAGGGGGACTTTCTTT. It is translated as CASSYSSIRGTFF.

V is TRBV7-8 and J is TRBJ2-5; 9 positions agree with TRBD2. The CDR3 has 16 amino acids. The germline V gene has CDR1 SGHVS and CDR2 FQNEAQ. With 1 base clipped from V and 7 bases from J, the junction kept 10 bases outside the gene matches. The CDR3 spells CASSLGTSVGSGTQYF. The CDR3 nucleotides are TGTGCCAGCAGCTTAGGGACTAGCGTGGGTTCCGGGACCCAGTACTTC.

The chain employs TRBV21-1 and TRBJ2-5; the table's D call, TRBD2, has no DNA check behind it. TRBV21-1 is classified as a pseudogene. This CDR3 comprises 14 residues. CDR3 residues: CASSKGPEEETQYF. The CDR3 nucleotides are TGTGCCAGCAGCAAAGGTCCCGAGGAGGAGACCCAGTACTTC.

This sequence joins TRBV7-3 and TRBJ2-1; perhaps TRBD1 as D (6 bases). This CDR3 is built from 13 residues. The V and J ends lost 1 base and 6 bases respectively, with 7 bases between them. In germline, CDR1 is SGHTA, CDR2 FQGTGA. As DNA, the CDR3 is TGTGCCAGCAGCTTAAAAGGGGGCAATGAGCAGTTCTTC. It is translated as CASSLKGGNEQFF. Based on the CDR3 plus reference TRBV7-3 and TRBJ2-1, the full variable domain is GAGVSQTPSNKVTEKGKYVELRCDPISGHTALYWYRQSLGQGPEFLIYFQGTGAADDSGLPNDRFFAVRPEGSVSTLKIQRTERGDSAVYLCASSLKGGNEQFFGPGTRLTVL.

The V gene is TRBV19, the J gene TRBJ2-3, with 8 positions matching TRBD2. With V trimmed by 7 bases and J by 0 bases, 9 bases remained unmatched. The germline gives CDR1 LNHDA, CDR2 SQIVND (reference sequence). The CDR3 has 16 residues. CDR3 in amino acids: CASTPFSGVSTDTQYF. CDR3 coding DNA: TGTGCCAGTACTCCTTTTAGCGGGGTTAGCACAGATACGCAGTATTTT.

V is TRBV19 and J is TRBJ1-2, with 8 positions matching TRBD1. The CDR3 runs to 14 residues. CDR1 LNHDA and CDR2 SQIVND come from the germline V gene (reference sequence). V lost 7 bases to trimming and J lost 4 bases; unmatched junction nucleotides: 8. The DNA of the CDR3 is TGTGCCAGTATCCCCGGACAGGGTATCTATGGCTACACCTTC. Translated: CASIPGQGIYGYTF.

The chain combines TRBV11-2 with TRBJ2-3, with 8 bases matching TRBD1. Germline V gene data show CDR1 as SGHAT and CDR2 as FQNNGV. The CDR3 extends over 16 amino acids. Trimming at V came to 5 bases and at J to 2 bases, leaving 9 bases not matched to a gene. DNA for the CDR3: TGTGCCAGCAGCCCCCGGGCAGGGGGCTACACAGATACGCAGTATTTT. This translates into CASSPRAGGYTDTQYF.

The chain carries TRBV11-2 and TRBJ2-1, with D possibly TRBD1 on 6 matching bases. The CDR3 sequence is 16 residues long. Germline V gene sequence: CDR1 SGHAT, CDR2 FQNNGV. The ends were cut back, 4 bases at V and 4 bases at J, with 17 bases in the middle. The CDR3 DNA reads TGTGCCAGCAGCTCGACGAGCTGGGGGCCTTACAATGAGCAGTTCTTC. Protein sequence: CASSSTSWGPYNEQFF.

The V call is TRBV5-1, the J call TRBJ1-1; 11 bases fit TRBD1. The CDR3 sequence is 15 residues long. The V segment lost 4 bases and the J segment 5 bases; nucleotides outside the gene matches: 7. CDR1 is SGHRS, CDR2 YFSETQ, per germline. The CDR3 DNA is TGCGCCAGCAGCGCCGGGACAGGGGGAAGGACTGAAGCTTTCTTT. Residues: CASSAGTGGRTEAFF.

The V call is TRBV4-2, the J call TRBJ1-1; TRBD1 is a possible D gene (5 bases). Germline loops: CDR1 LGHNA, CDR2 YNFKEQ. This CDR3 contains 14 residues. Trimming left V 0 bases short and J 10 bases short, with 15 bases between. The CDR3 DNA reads TGTGCCAGCAGCCAAGAAATGGCAATCGGGGGAGCTTTCTTT. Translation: CASSQEMAIGGAFF.

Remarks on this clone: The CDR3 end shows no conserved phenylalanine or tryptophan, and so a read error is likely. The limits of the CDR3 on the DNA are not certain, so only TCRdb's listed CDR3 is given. Here the CDR3 reads CASSPRGRQGRWI. This rearrangement joins TRBV11-3 to TRBJ2-7; TRBD1, the table's D call, lacks a check against the DNA. The CDR3 length is 13 residues, termini included. Germline lookup yields CDR1 SGHNT and CDR2 YENEEA.

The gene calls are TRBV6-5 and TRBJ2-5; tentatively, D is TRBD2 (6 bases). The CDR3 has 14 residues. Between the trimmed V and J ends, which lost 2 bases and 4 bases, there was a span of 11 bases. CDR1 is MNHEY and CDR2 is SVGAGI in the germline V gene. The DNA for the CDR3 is TGTGCCAGCAGTTACGACCAGGGAGGAGAGACCCAGTACTTC. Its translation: CASSYDQGGETQYF.

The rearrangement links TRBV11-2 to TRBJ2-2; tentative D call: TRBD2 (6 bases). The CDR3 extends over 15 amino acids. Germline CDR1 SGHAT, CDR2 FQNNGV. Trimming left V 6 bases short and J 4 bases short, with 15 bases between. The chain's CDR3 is CASRSTSLPTGELFF. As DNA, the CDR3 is TGTGCCAGCAGGTCGACTAGTCTCCCCACCGGGGAGCTGTTTTTT. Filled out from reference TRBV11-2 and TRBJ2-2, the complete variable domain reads EAGVAQSPRYKIIEKRQSVAFWCNPISGHATLYWYQQILGQGPKLLIQFQNNGVVDDSQLPKDRFSAERLKGVDSTLKIQPAKLEDSAVYLCASRSTSLPTGELFFGEGSRLTVL.

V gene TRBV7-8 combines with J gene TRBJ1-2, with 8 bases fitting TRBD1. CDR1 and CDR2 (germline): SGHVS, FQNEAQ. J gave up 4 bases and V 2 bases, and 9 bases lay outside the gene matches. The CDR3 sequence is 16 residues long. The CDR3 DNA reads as TGTGCCAGCAGCTTAACAAGGACAGGGTTCGGCTATGGCTACACCTTC. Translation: CASSLTRTGFGYGYTF.

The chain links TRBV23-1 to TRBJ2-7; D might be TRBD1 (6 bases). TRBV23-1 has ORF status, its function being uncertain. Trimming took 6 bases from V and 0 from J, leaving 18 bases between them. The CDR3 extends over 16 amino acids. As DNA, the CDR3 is TGCGCCAGCAGCGCAAGAGGGACATTGAGCTCCTACGAGCAGTACTTC. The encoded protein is CASSARGTLSSYEQYF.

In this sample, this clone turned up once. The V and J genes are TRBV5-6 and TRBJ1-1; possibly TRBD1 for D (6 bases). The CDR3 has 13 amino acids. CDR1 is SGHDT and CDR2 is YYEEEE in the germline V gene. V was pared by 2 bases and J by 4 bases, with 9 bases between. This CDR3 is CASSLGDTTEAFF. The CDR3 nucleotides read TGTGCCAGCAGCTTAGGGGACACCACTGAAGCTTTCTTT.

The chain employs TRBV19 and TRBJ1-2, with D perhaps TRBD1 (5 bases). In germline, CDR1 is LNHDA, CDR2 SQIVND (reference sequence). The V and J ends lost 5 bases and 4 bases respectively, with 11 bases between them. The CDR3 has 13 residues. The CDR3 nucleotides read TGTGCCAGTAGTCCCGGGGGACTCTATGGCTACACCTTC. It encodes CASSPGGLYGYTF.

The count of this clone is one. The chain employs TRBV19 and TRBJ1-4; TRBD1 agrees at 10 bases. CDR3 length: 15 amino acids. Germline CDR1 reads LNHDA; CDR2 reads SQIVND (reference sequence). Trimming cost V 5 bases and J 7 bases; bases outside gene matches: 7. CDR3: CASSDRQGAAEKLFF. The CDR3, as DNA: TGTGCCAGTAGTGACCGACAGGGGGCGGCTGAAAAACTGTTTTTT.

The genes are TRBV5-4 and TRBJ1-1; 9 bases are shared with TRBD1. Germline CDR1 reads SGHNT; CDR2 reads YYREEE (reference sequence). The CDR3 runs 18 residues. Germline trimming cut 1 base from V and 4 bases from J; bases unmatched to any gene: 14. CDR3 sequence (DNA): TGTGCCAGCAGCTTGCCTCCGTCCCCGAGACAGGGGGTCACTGAAGCTTTCTTT. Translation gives CASSLPPSPRQGVTEAFF.